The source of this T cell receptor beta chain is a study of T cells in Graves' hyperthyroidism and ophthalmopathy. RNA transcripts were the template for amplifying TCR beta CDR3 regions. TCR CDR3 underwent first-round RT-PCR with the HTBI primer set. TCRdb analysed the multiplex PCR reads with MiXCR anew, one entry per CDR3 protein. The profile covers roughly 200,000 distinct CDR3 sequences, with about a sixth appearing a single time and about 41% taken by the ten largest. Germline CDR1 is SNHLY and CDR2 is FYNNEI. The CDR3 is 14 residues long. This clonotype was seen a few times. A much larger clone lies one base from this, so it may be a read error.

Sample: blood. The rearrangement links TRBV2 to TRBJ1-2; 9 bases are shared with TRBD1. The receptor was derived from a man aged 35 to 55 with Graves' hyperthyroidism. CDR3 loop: CAGSAQGAAYGYTF. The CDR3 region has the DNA TGTGCCGGCAGTGCACAGGGGGCTGCCTATGGCTACACCTTC.